Listed below are T cell receptor beta chains from one sample, sequenced in a study of T cell responses to AZD1222 COVID-19 vaccine. Clones were sequenced by immunoSEQ multiplex PCR, and TCRdb holds only the in-frame ones, with some missing. Of roughly 150,000 clones detected, about 90% appear once; the ten largest clones hold roughly 1.7%. The specimen was peripheral blood, collected 28 days after the second AZD1222 dose. The receptors stem from an adult who received the AZD1222 COVID-19 vaccine. Each CDR3 is given with its conserved first and last residue. The D gene is left open where the match is weak. Clone size is not always given. Where it is, it says once, few, many or a class for expanded clones.

clone_size,v_call,d_call,j_call,cdr3_nt,cdr3_aa
.,TRBV7-9,.,TRBJ1-5,TGTGCCAGCAGCACAGTAAATCAGCCCCAGCATTTT,CASSTVNQPQHF
.,TRBV5-1,.,TRBJ1-3,TGCGCCAGCAGCACGACAGGTAGCCTTGGAAACACCATATATTTT,CASSTTGSLGNTIYF
.,TRBV19,.,TRBJ1-6,TGTGCCAGTAGTATCCCCAGGAACAGACCCTCCTATAATTCACCCCTCCACTTT,CASSIPRNRPSYNSPLHF
.,TRBV3-1/TRBV3-2,TRBD1,TRBJ2-3,TGTGCCAGCAGCCAAGTAAAAGGGGGCAGGGATACGCAGTATTTT,CASSQVKGGRDTQYF
once,TRBV6-5,TRBD1,TRBJ1-2,TGTGCCAGCACCCCGACAGGGACTGGTTATGGCTACACCTTC,CASTPTGTGYGYTF
.,TRBV6-2/TRBV6-3,TRBD1,TRBJ2-7,TGTGCCAGCAGCAAGACCGGGACAGCTACCTACGAGCAGTACTTC,CASSKTGTATYEQYF
.,TRBV9,.,TRBJ1-2,TGTGCCAGCAGCCCCCAGGGGAACTATGGCTACACCTTC,CASSPQGNYGYTF
.,TRBV3-1/TRBV3-2,.,TRBJ2-1,TGTGCCAGCAGCCAAGATGAGGACATCCTAGGCAATGAGCAGTTCTTC,CASSQDEDILGNEQFF
.,TRBV10-1,TRBD1,TRBJ1-1,TGCGCCAGCAGAGCTACAGGGGCGAACACTGAAGCTTTCTTT,CASRATGANTEAFF
.,TRBV28,.,TRBJ1-4,TGTGCCAGCAGGCCGATTCCTTTTGGGTGGGCGGCTTTTAATGAAAAACTGTTTTTT,CASRPIPFGWAAFNEKLFF
few,TRBV21-1,.,TRBJ1-6,TGTGCCAGCAGCAGCCGGACAGAAAGTAGCTCCTATAATTCACCCCTCCACTTT,CASSSRTESSSYNSPLHF
.,TRBV28,TRBD1,TRBJ2-7,TGTGCCAGCAGCCGGGCTGGGACAGGCGAGCAGTACTTC,CASSRAGTGEQYF
.,TRBV2,.,TRBJ2-1,TGTGCCAGCAGTGACCCTAGAGAGAGGCCCCACAATGAGCAGTTCTTC,CASSDPRERPHNEQFF
.,TRBV7-9,TRBD1,TRBJ1-5,TGTGCCAGCAGCTCGCCCGGGACAGGGGAAGCGGGTCAGCCCCAGCATTTT,CASSSPGTGEAGQPQHF
.,TRBV5-1,.,TRBJ2-1,TGCGCCAGCAGCTTGTCCGCAGGGATGGTGGATGAGCAGTTCTTC,CASSLSAGMVDEQFF
once,TRBV5-1,TRBD2,TRBJ2-5,TGCGCCAGCAGCTTAACTAGCGGGAGGGAGACCCAGTACTTC,CASSLTSGRETQYF
.,TRBV5-1,.,TRBJ1-6,TGCGCCAGCAGCTCCGACGGCTGGGGTAATTCACCCCTCCACTTT,CASSSDGWGNSPLHF
.,TRBV5-8,.,TRBJ2-6,TGTGCCAGCAGCTTGGGCCGCGGAGGCTCTGGGGCCAACGTCCTGACTTTC,CASSLGRGGSGANVLTF
.,TRBV7-9,TRBD1,TRBJ1-1,TGTGCCAGCATCAAACAGGGGGCGCTTGGCACTGAAGCTTTCTTT,CASIKQGALGTEAFF
.,TRBV7-3,.,TRBJ2-2,TGTGCCAGCAGCTTGGGGGCTAACACCGGGGAGCTGTTTTTT,CASSLGANTGELFF
.,TRBV6-4,.,TRBJ1-5,TGTGCCAGCAGCCTCGAGGCGAATCAGCCCCAGCATTTT,CASSLEANQPQHF
.,TRBV6-5,.,TRBJ1-2,TGTGCCAGCAGTTATAGCGGGACCGGCTCTTACTATGGCTACACCTTC,CASSYSGTGSYYGYTF